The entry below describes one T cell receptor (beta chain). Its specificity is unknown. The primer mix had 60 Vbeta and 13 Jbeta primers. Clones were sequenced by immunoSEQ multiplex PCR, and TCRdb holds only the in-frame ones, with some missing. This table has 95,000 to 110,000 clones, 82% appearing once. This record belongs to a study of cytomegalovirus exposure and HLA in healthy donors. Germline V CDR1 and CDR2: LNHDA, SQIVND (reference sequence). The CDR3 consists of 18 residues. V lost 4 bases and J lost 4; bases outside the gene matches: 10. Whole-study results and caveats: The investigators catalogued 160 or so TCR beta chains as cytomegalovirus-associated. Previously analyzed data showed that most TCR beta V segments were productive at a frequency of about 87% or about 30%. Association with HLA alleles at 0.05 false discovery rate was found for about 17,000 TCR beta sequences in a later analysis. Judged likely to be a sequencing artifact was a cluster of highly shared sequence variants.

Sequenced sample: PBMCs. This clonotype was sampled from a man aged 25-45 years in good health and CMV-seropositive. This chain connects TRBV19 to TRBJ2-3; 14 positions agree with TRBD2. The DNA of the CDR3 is TGTGCCAGTAGTAGGCCGCGACTAGCGGGGGGGCTGGCAGATACGCAGTATTTT. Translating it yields CASSRPRLAGGLADTQYF.